Listed here are 20 T cell receptor beta chains from one sample, sequenced in a study of cytomegalovirus exposure and HLA in healthy donors. Amplification used 60 Vbeta primers and 13 Jbeta primers. Generated by immunoSEQ multiplex PCR, the TCRdb table keeps only in-frame clones and is missing some. This table holds roughly 89,000 clones, more than 70% found once. Input material: PBMCs. These receptors originate from a man aged 18 to 29 in good health and CMV-seronegative.

The chain recombines TRBV4-1 with TRBJ2-6; the D gene is possibly TRBD1 (7 bases). Germline V CDR1 and CDR2: MGHRA, YSYEKL. This CDR3 contains 19 residues. V lost 1 base and J 0 bases, leaving 16 bases between the germline ends. The CDR3 DNA reads TGCGCCAGCAGCCAAGGCTGGGCGGGACAGATCTCTGGGGCCAACGTCCTGACTTTC. Protein product: CASSQGWAGQISGANVLTF.

This chain uses TRBV5-4 with TRBJ1-1; D might be TRBD1 (5 bases). Germline CDR1 reads SGHNT; CDR2 reads YYREEE (reference sequence). The CDR3 contains 15 residues. V lost 0 bases, J lost 0 bases, and 9 bases lay in between. Here the CDR3 DNA reads TGTGCCAGCAGCTTGGACAGGTACATGAACACTGAAGCTTTCTTT. Encoded protein: CASSLDRYMNTEAFF.

The rearrangement links TRBV5-1 to TRBJ1-2; 9 nucleotides agree with TRBD1. Germline V lookup: CDR1 SGHRS, CDR2 YFSETQ. The CDR3 loop spans 15 amino acids. V lost 3 bases, J lost 3 bases, and 6 bases stayed unmatched. The CDR3 DNA reads TGCGCCAGCAGCTGGACAGGGGTATTGGACTATGGCTACACCTTC. Translating it yields CASSWTGVLDYGYTF.

This chain links TRBV13 with TRBJ1-4; 9 positions agree with TRBD1. From germline, CDR1 is PRHDT and CDR2 FYEKMQ (reference sequence). Germline trimming cut 4 bases from V and 6 bases from J; bases unmatched to any gene: 6. This CDR3 is 15 amino acids long. In DNA, the CDR3 is TGTGCCAGCAGCTCCCCGGACAGGGGCTATGAAAAACTGTTTTTT. Translation: CASSSPDRGYEKLFF. Looking up the rest from reference TRBV13 and TRBJ1-4 gives the full variable domain: AAGVIQSPRHLIKEKRETATLKCYPIPRHDTVYWYQQGPGQDPQFLISFYEKMQSDKGSIPDRFSAQQFSDYHSELNMSSLELGDSALYFCASSSPDRGYEKLFFGSGTQLSVL.

The chain combines TRBV10-3 with TRBJ2-5; D might be TRBD2 (6 bases). The CDR3 sequence is 14 residues long. The germline V gene has CDR1 ENHRY and CDR2 SYGVKD. Trimming took off 2 bases at V and 2 bases at J, with 9 bases between the two ends. The CDR3 sequence is CAISERGSQETQYF. CDR3 nucleotide sequence: TGTGCCATCAGTGAGCGGGGGTCACAAGAGACCCAGTACTTC.

This chain joins TRBV2 and TRBJ1-2, with TRBD1 matching 9 bases. The V segment lost 4 bases and the J segment 1 base; nucleotides outside the gene matches: 10. CDR1 SNHLY and CDR2 FYNNEI come from the germline V gene. This CDR3 contains 17 residues. CDR3 sequence: CASSVRDRASFNYGYTF. The CDR3 DNA follows: TGTGCCAGCAGTGTCCGGGACAGGGCGTCTTTTAACTATGGCTACACCTTC.

The chain joins TRBV5-1 to TRBJ2-7; D is possibly TRBD2 (5 bases). CDR1 is SGHRS, CDR2 YFSETQ, per germline. V lost 6 bases to trimming and J lost 4 bases, with 20 bases between them. CDR3 size: 15 residues. CDR3 nucleotides: TGCGCCAGCAAGGGAGCCGTCGGTGGGGTATACGAGCAGTACTTC. Translated, it gives CASKGAVGGVYEQYF. The variable domain in full, with the rest retrieved from reference TRBV5-1 and TRBJ2-7, is KAGVTQTPRYLIKTRGQQVTLSCSPISGHRSVSWYQQTPGQGLQFLFEYFSETQRNKGNFPGRFSGRQFSNSRSEMNVSTLELGDSALYLCASKGAVGGVYEQYFGPGTRLTVT.

V gene TRBV2 combines with J gene TRBJ1-2; 8 bases agree with TRBD1. Germline CDR1 reads SNHLY; CDR2 reads FYNNEI. Germline trimming cut 2 bases from V and 8 bases from J; bases unmatched to any gene: 7. The CDR3 loop spans 14 amino acids. CDR3 nucleotide sequence: TGTGCCAGCAGTGAACAGGCAGGGGGCTGGGGCTACACCTTC. This encodes CASSEQAGGWGYTF.

The gene calls are TRBV30 and TRBJ2-5, with 7 nucleotides matching TRBD1. The germline gives CDR1 GTSNPN, CDR2 SVGIG (reference sequence). The CDR3 is 12 residues long. V shed 3 bases, J shed 5 bases, and the junction held 3 bases outside the gene matches. This CDR3 is CAWRTGSETQYF. The CDR3 DNA is TGTGCCTGGAGGACAGGGTCGGAGACCCAGTACTTC.

This clone was seen once. The CDR3 is CASSRQNYGYTF. CDR3 bases: TGTGCCAGCAGTAGACAGAACTATGGCTACACCTTC. This chain uses TRBV6-1 with TRBJ1-2; D possibly corresponds to TRBD1 (5 bases). Germline V gene sequence: CDR1 MNHNS, CDR2 SASEGT. This CDR3 contains 12 residues. V was pared by 5 bases and J by 2 bases, with 6 bases between.

This chain joins TRBV2 and TRBJ1-5; a weak D match, TRBD1 (6 bases). The CDR3 spans 15 residues. The ends were cut back, 7 bases at V and 2 bases at J, with 15 bases in the middle. The germline V gene has CDR1 SNHLY and CDR2 FYNNEI. The DNA for the CDR3 is TGTGCCAGCACTAAGGGGGGGGACGGCAATCAGCCCCAGCATTTT. Translation: CASTKGGDGNQPQHF.

This chain joins TRBV7-9 and TRBJ2-5; D is unresolved. Trimming shortened V by 4 bases and J by 4 bases, and 4 bases separated the two germline ends. The CDR3 totals 11 residues. The germline V gene has CDR1 SEHNR and CDR2 FQNEAQ (reference sequence). CDR3 protein: CASSSTETQYF. DNA for the CDR3: TGTGCCAGCAGCTCTACAGAGACCCAGTACTTC.

This clone was seen more than once but under ten times. The DNA for the CDR3 is TGTGCCAGTAGACGACAGGGACTTGGCACTGAAGCTTTCTTT. Encoded protein: CASRRQGLGTEAFF. The J gene is TRBJ1-1, the V gene TRBV19; 7 bases map to TRBD1. The V segment lost 6 bases and the J segment 4 bases; nucleotides outside the gene matches: 8. The CDR3 sequence is 14 residues long. Germline values: CDR1 LNHDA, CDR2 SQIVND (reference sequence). Filled out from reference TRBV19 and TRBJ1-1, the complete variable domain reads DGGITQSPKYLFRKEGQNVTLSCEQNLNHDAMYWYRQDPGQGLRLIYYSQIVNDFQKGDIAEGYSVSREKKESFPLTVTSAQKNPTAFYLCASRRQGLGTEAFFGQGTRLTVV.

The rearrangement joins TRBV27 to TRBJ1-5; 8 bases are a match to TRBD1. CDR3 length: 13 amino acids. Trimming took 8 bases from V and 4 from J; bases not matched to a gene: 4. Germline values: CDR1 MNHEY, CDR2 SMNVEV (reference sequence). CDR3 in amino acids: CASGGQGNQPQHF. As DNA, the CDR3 is TGTGCCAGCGGCGGACAGGGAAATCAGCCCCAGCATTTT.

This clone occurred a few times. This chain links TRBV19 with TRBJ1-4; a possible D gene is TRBD1 (6 bases). V was clipped by 4 bases and J by 0 bases, with 6 bases between them. This CDR3 has 14 residues. CDR1 LNHDA and CDR2 SQIVND come from the germline V gene (reference sequence). This CDR3 reads CASSKGATNEKLFF. Here the CDR3 DNA reads TGTGCCAGTAGTAAGGGGGCAACTAATGAAAAACTGTTTTTT.

The chain employs TRBV7-2 and TRBJ2-5, with D possibly being TRBD2 (6 bases). V gave up 5 bases and J gave up 5 bases, with 15 bases separating them. Germline V gives CDR1 SGHTA, CDR2 FQGNSA. The CDR3 contains 14 residues. CDR3 residues: CASSAPGVQETQYF. DNA for the CDR3: TGTGCCAGCAGCGCCCCGGGGGTCCAGGAGACCCAGTACTTC.

This clone was seen a handful of times. The V and J genes are TRBV10-1 and TRBJ2-5; 12 bases are a match to TRBD2. Germline lookup yields CDR1 WNHNN and CDR2 SYGVQD (reference sequence). The CDR3 spans 15 residues. V shed 5 bases, J shed 4 bases, and the junction held 5 bases outside the gene matches. This chain's CDR3 is CASSRLAGERETQYF. CDR3 DNA: TGCGCCAGCAGTCGACTAGCGGGGGAACGAGAGACCCAGTACTTC.

The CDR3, as DNA: TGTGCCAGCTCGCCAGTCCCGGGACAGCGCCGGGAAAAACTGTTTTTT. Encoded protein: CASSPVPGQRREKLFF. The genes are TRBV18 and TRBJ1-4; 7 bases line up with TRBD1. V lost 6 bases to trimming and J lost 8 bases; unmatched junction nucleotides: 15. Germline V CDR1 and CDR2: KGHSH, LQKENI. The CDR3 spans 16 residues.

The chain combines TRBV6-1 with TRBJ2-1, with unresolved D. Germline values: CDR1 MNHNS, CDR2 SASEGT. Trimming took 8 bases from V and 6 from J, leaving 14 bases between them. The length of the CDR3 is 13 residues. CDR3 coding DNA: TGTGCCAGCCTATATTCCTTTCTCAATGAGCAGTTCTTC. Protein: CASLYSFLNEQFF.

The V call is TRBV10-3, the J call TRBJ2-7; D unclear. Trimming pared 6 bases from V and 3 bases from J, leaving 6 bases between. Germline loops: CDR1 ENHRY, CDR2 SYGVKD. CDR3 length: 11 residues. As DNA, the CDR3 is TGTGCCATCAGAAGAGACTACGAGCAGTACTTC. Its protein is CAIRRDYEQYF.